This T cell receptor (beta chain) was obtained from a study of metastatic and nonmetastatic thyroid tumors (TCRdb year 2020). Looking at the study overall: Repertoires were compared across peripheral blood and tumor or nodule tissue samples from malignant and benign thyroid patients.

Receptors were amplified or captured by PCR. Instrument used: Illumina HiSeq 4000. The TCR beta-chain CDR3 region of each patient was profiled by high-throughput sequencing. The study's own analysis went as follows. The researchers built a classifier to tell apart papillary thyroid cancer patients with distant metastasis, based on CDR3 differences among clinicopathological groups. To measure repertoire diversity the researchers used the Shannon index, while the Morisita-Horn index served to gauge how similar the tumor and blood repertoires were. TCRdb applied fastp at Q25 and MiXCR to the public reads, then kept only in-frame beta chains. The V and J calls follow TCRdb's processing rather than the paper's. The sample table shows about 52,000 clones, and more than 15% are seen once. Clones ranked in the top ten supply roughly 3% of the sample. There are many counts of this clone. No antigen is known for it. Base qualities are not recorded, but no much larger clone differs from it by a single base.

None of the patients had been given any treatment before thyroid surgery. Patient clinical samples collected from 2012 to 2018 were retrospectively analysed using T-cell receptor beta sequencing. For CDR1 and CDR2, the germline V gene lists SGHTA and FQGNSA. Reading from cysteine to phenylalanine, the CDR3 counts 16 amino acids. Left in the record is the CDR3 DNA by itself, 48 bases read in frame from the first base. V drops 2 bases and J drops 2 bases, leaving 15 bases in between. The study at large found these results: TCR beta diversity was reported as significantly higher in malignant tumors than in benign nodules, in both blood and tumor samples.

Sequencing was done on a sample of blood. Recombination joined TRBV7-2 with TRBJ2-5; the D segment could be TRBD2, given 5 matching bases. This clonotype was obtained from a female donor with papillary thyroid cancer or a benign thyroid nodule (not recorded which). Some clones in this sample may be carry-over from other donors' samples. The sequence in DNA is TGTGCCAGCAGCTTATCGGGAAGGGAGCTTCAAGAGACCCAGTACTTC. This yields the protein CASSLSGRELQETQYF.